These 29 T cell receptor beta chains were all obtained from the same sample, sequenced in a study of blood T cell repertoires in COVID-19. Here immunoSEQ multiplex PCR was the method, and the copy in TCRdb shows in-frame clones only, minus some. The sample lists 150,000 or so clones, more than 85% occurring once. What was sequenced was PBMCs or T cells enriched from blood (not recorded which). These receptors came from a human donor with acute COVID-19. The donor label of this sample is uncertain.

This chain uses TRBV4-1 with TRBJ2-7; possibly TRBD1 for D (7 bases). Germline CDR1 reads MGHRA; CDR2 reads YSYEKL. The ends were cut back, 3 bases at V and 2 bases at J, with 11 bases in the middle. The length of the CDR3 is 14 residues. As DNA, the CDR3 is TGCGCCAGCAGCCAGAGCAGGGGGGCCTACGAGCAGTACTTC. Translating gives CASSQSRGAYEQYF.

This clone occurred a few times. The CDR3 DNA is TGCGCCAGCAGCCAAGCGGGACAGGGGACTAATCAGCCCCAGCATTTT. It yields the protein CASSQAGQGTNQPQHF. J is TRBJ1-5 and V is TRBV4-1; 10 bases are shared with TRBD1. The CDR3 sequence is 16 residues long. V lost 1 base, J lost 4 bases, and 4 bases stayed unmatched. Germline V gene data show CDR1 as MGHRA and CDR2 as YSYEKL.

The chain carries TRBV7-3 and TRBJ2-2; D uncertain. Trimming removed 7 bases from V and 6 bases from J, with 12 bases in between. There are 13 residues in the CDR3. Per germline, CDR1 SGHTA and CDR2 FQGTGA. The CDR3, as DNA: TGTGCCAGCAAAAATCCCACAGCCGGGGAGCTGTTTTTT. This sequence encodes CASKNPTAGELFF.

The chain uses TRBV2 and TRBJ2-2; possible D gene TRBD1, 5 bases. Trimming took off 8 bases at V and 6 bases at J, with 7 bases between the two ends. The CDR3 is 11 residues long. CDR1 and CDR2 (germline): SNHLY, FYNNEI. The CDR3 coding sequence is TGTGCCAGCGGCAGGGCCGGGGAGCTGTTTTTT. This sequence encodes CASGRAGELFF.

The sample holds one count of this clone. The chain carries TRBV11-2 and TRBJ1-1; D is unresolved. CDR3 size: 14 residues. Germline V gives CDR1 SGHAT, CDR2 FQNNGV. Trimming cost V 4 bases and J 10 bases, with 19 bases left between them. The CDR3 is CASSYRLMTNIAFF. Here the CDR3 DNA reads TGTGCCAGCAGCTATCGACTAATGACAAATATAGCTTTCTTT.

This chain joins TRBV6-5 and TRBJ1-1; no clear D gene. Germline-derived CDR1 and CDR2 are MNHEY and SVGAGI. The CDR3 runs 12 residues. The V end was cut by 6 bases, the J end by 8 bases, with 13 bases between. CDR3 coding DNA: TGTGCCAGCAGCCAAGGACCGGGAGAAGCTTTCTTT. It yields the protein CASSQGPGEAFF.

The chain carries TRBV9 and TRBJ1-2; perhaps TRBD1 as D (5 bases). The CDR3 is made up of 15 amino acids. CDR1 and CDR2 (germline): SGDLS, YYNGEE. V lost 0 bases, J lost 0 bases, and 9 bases lay in between. The CDR3 DNA reads TGTGCCAGCAGCGTAGGGGGCAGTCCTAACTATGGCTACACCTTC. It encodes CASSVGGSPNYGYTF.

This rearrangement joins TRBV13 to TRBJ2-5, with 10 bases fitting TRBD2. There are 17 residues in the CDR3. Germline CDR1 reads PRHDT; CDR2 reads FYEKMQ (reference sequence). V gave up 5 bases and J gave up 5 bases; unmatched junction bases: 14. The CDR3 here is CASSVTGTSVGEETQYF. In nucleotides, the CDR3 is TGTGCCAGCAGCGTAACCGGGACTAGCGTGGGTGAGGAGACCCAGTACTTC.

The CDR3 loop reads CATRKGTGEEQFF. The CDR3 coding sequence is TGTGCCACCAGGAAGGGGACAGGCGAAGAGCAGTTCTTC. This sequence joins TRBV24-1 and TRBJ2-1, with 8 bases that match TRBD1. Germline V gene lookup returns CDR1 KGHDR and CDR2 SFDVKD. This CDR3 contains 13 residues. J was trimmed by 10 bases and V by 7 bases; bases with no gene match: 8.

The chain couples TRBV2 to TRBJ1-2; the match to TRBD1 covers 8 bases. The length of the CDR3 is 12 residues. V lost 8 bases and J lost 3; bases outside the gene matches: 2. Germline-derived CDR1 and CDR2 are SNHLY and FYNNEI. The CDR3, as DNA: TGTGCCAGCGGACAGGGATACTATGGCTACACCTTC. Amino acids: CASGQGYYGYTF.

The V gene is TRBV27, the J gene TRBJ2-3; TRBD2 matches at 7 bases. CDR3 length equals 14 residues. In germline, CDR1 is MNHEY, CDR2 SMNVEV (reference sequence). Germline trimming cut 3 bases from V and 5 bases from J; bases unmatched to any gene: 5. CDR3 DNA sequence: TGTGCCAGCAGTTTGAGCGGGGCTATAGATACGCAGTATTTT. Protein sequence: CASSLSGAIDTQYF.

The V and J genes are TRBV11-2 and TRBJ2-7, with 14 bases that match TRBD2. The CDR3 sequence is 17 residues long. Unmatched junction bases numbered 12, after V lost 4 bases and J lost 7 bases. Germline CDR1 reads SGHAT; CDR2 reads FQNNGV. The CDR3 bases are TGTGCCAGCAGCTCGGGACTAGCGGGGGTCTCCCGGGGGGAGCAGTACTTC. It specifies CASSSGLAGVSRGEQYF.

This clone occurred once. V gene TRBV18 combines with J gene TRBJ2-1; 11 bases are a match to TRBD2. CDR1 and CDR2 from the germline V gene are KGHSH and LQKENI. CDR3 length: 15 amino acids. Trimming took 3 bases from V and 4 from J; bases not matched to a gene: 2. The CDR3 region is CASSPTSGAYNEQFF. CDR3 coding DNA: TGTGCCAGCTCACCGACTAGCGGGGCTTACAATGAGCAGTTCTTC.

This chain connects TRBV2 to TRBJ1-5; the D is unclear. This CDR3 has 14 amino acids. Trimming shortened V by 6 bases and J by 0 bases, and 9 bases separated the two germline ends. Germline values: CDR1 SNHLY, CDR2 FYNNEI. CDR3 DNA sequence: TGTGCCAGCAGGATCAGGATTAGCAATCAGCCCCAGCATTTT. Translating gives CASRIRISNQPQHF.

This clone was found once. The chain joins TRBV11-2 to TRBJ1-3; D possibly corresponds to TRBD1 (6 bases). V was cut by 5 bases and J by 0 bases, with 17 bases left in between. The CDR3 totals 17 residues. Germline loops: CDR1 SGHAT, CDR2 FQNNGV. CDR3 protein: CASSTPGGGRSGNTIYF. Written as DNA, the CDR3 is TGTGCCAGCAGCACCCCCGGGGGGGGCCGCTCTGGAAACACCATATATTTT.

V and J are TRBV10-1 and TRBJ2-7, with TRBD1 matching 12 bases. The ends lost 6 bases at V and 5 bases at J; junction bases unmatched: 5. This CDR3 is 14 amino acids long. Germline-derived CDR1 and CDR2 are WNHNN and SYGVQD (reference sequence). The CDR3 nucleotides read TGCGCCAGCAGAATCGGGACAGGGGGCCACGAGCAGTACTTC. This sequence encodes CASRIGTGGHEQYF.

The chain employs TRBV19 and TRBJ1-6; D gene ambiguous. Germline CDR1 reads LNHDA; CDR2 reads SQIVND (reference sequence). Trimming took off 3 bases at V and 8 bases at J, with 5 bases between the two ends. The CDR3 is 12 amino acids. The DNA of the CDR3 is TGTGCCAGTAGTATGGCGGATTCACCCCTCCACTTT. Protein product: CASSMADSPLHF.

This sequence joins TRBV9 and TRBJ2-7; a possible D gene is TRBD2 (6 bases). The CDR3 covers 15 residues. Germline lookup yields CDR1 SGDLS and CDR2 YYNGEE. The germline V and J ends were trimmed by 0 bases and 2 bases, with 12 bases remaining between them. CDR3 sequence: CASSVDGTPTYEQYF. Here the CDR3 DNA reads TGTGCCAGCAGCGTAGATGGGACTCCAACCTACGAGCAGTACTTC.

The chain combines TRBV19 with TRBJ2-5; D gene ambiguous. Germline V gene sequence: CDR1 LNHDA, CDR2 SQIVND (reference sequence). V lost 7 bases to trimming and J lost 3 bases, with 9 bases between them. This CDR3 comprises 12 residues. CDR3 loop: CASNGQEETQYF. For the CDR3, the DNA is TGTGCCAGTAACGGTCAGGAAGAGACCCAGTACTTC. The full variable domain, rest sourced from reference TRBV19 and TRBJ2-5, is DGGITQSPKYLFRKEGQNVTLSCEQNLNHDAMYWYRQDPGQGLRLIYYSQIVNDFQKGDIAEGYSVSREKKESFPLTVTSAQKNPTAFYLCASNGQEETQYFGPGTRLLVL.

J is TRBJ2-2 and V is TRBV9; D call uncertain. The V end lost 2 bases, the J end lost 3 bases, and 14 bases lay between the germline ends. The CDR3 has 16 residues. Germline loops: CDR1 SGDLS, CDR2 YYNGEE. The CDR3 protein is CASSVVQEAYTGELFF. The CDR3 nucleotides are TGTGCCAGCAGCGTTGTGCAGGAAGCTTACACCGGGGAGCTGTTTTTT.

The rearrangement joins TRBV5-4 to TRBJ1-2; D unresolved. Germline V gives CDR1 SGHNT, CDR2 YYREEE (reference sequence). The germline V and J ends were trimmed by 1 base and 4 bases, with 17 bases remaining between them. The CDR3 is 16 amino acids. Here the CDR3 reads CASSLISALLPYGYTF. CDR3 nucleotide sequence: TGTGCCAGCAGCTTGATAAGTGCGTTGCTACCCTATGGCTACACCTTC.

This rearrangement joins TRBV6-2 or TRBV6-3 to TRBJ1-3; D not resolved. Germline CDR1 and CDR2: MNHEY and SVGEGT. V lost 6 bases, J lost 3 bases, and 6 bases lay in between. CDR3 length: 12 amino acids. The CDR3 region has the DNA TGTGCCAGCAGCCCCGGTGGAAACACCATATATTTT. Translating gives CASSPGGNTIYF.

CDR3 protein: CASSDLDRGRTEAFF. For the CDR3, the DNA is TGTGCCAGCAGCGATCTCGACAGGGGCCGGACTGAAGCTTTCTTT. The V call is TRBV7-2, the J call TRBJ1-1; 8 bases are shared with TRBD1. This CDR3 spans 15 amino acids. The V gene end was trimmed by 5 bases and the J gene end by 5 bases; junction bases not matched to a gene: 10. Germline values: CDR1 SGHTA, CDR2 FQGNSA.

This clone was found a few times. The chain carries TRBV5-1 and TRBJ1-1; the D is unclear. V was pared by 4 bases and J by 1 base, with 8 bases between. The CDR3 consists of 13 residues. The germline CDR1 and CDR2 sequences are SGHRS and YFSETQ. CDR3 nucleotide sequence: TGCGCCAGCAGCGGGCCAGGGAACACTGAAGCTTTCTTT. Translated, it gives CASSGPGNTEAFF.

This clone came up a few times. The chain has TRBV11-2 and TRBJ1-2; D uncertain. The germline CDR1 and CDR2 sequences are SGHAT and FQNNGV. V lost 0 bases to trimming and J lost 5 bases, with 4 bases between them. This CDR3 is built from 12 residues. CDR3 bases: TGTGCCAGCAGCTTAGAACTTTATGGCTACACCTTC. It codes for CASSLELYGYTF.

This clone was detected only once. The V gene is TRBV3-1 (or the pseudogene TRBV3-2), the J gene TRBJ1-6; weak D call: TRBD1 (5 bases). The CDR3 is 13 residues long. Trimming removed 4 bases from V and 7 bases from J, with 8 bases in between. Germline V gene lookup returns CDR1 LGHDT and CDR2 YNNKEL (reference sequence). The CDR3 nucleotides read TGTGCCAGCAGCCCTAGACAGAATTCACCCCTCCACTTT. The encoded protein is CASSPRQNSPLHF.

This chain connects TRBV7-3 to TRBJ2-4; TRBD2 is a possible D gene (5 bases). There are 13 residues in the CDR3. V was trimmed by 5 bases and J by 6 bases, leaving 11 bases between them. Looked up from germline, CDR1 is SGHTA and CDR2 is FQGTGA. CDR3 sequence reads: CASSPSGGNIQYF. In nucleotides, the CDR3 is TGTGCCAGCAGCCCCAGCGGCGGAAACATTCAGTACTTC.

The chain recombines TRBV11-2 with TRBJ1-1; D remains ambiguous. The CDR3 runs to 14 residues. The V end lost 5 bases, the J end lost 1 base, and 11 bases lay between the germline ends. Germline CDR1 and CDR2: SGHAT and FQNNGV. CDR3 sequence reads: CASSGPRGNTEAFF. As DNA, the CDR3 is TGTGCCAGCAGCGGGCCCCGGGGGAACACTGAAGCTTTCTTT.

The chain links TRBV7-9 to TRBJ1-2, with D unclear. V was cut by 5 bases and J by 5 bases, with 15 bases left in between. Per the germline V gene, CDR1 is SEHNR and CDR2 is FQNEAQ (reference sequence). The CDR3 is made up of 14 amino acids. The CDR3 region is CASSHHGSLYGYTF. DNA of the CDR3: TGTGCCAGCAGCCATCACGGGTCGCTTTATGGCTACACCTTC.